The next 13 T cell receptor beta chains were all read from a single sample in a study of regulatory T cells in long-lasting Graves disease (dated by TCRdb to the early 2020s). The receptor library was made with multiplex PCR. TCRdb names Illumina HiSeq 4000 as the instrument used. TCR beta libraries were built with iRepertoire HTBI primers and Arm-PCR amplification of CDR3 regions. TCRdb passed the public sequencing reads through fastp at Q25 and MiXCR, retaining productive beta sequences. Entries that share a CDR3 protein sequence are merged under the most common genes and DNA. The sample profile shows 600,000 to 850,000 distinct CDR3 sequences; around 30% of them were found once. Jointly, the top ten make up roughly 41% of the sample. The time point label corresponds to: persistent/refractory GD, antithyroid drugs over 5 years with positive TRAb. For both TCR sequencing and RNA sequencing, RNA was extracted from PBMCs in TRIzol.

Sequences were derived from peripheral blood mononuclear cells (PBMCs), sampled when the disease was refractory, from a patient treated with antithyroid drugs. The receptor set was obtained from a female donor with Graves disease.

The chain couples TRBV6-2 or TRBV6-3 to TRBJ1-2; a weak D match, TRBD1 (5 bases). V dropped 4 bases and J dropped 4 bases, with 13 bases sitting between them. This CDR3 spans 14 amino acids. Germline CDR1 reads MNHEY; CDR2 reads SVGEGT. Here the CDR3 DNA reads TGTGCCAGCAGTTTACCCGGGAGGGGCTATGGCTACACCTTC. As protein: CASSLPGRGYGYTF.

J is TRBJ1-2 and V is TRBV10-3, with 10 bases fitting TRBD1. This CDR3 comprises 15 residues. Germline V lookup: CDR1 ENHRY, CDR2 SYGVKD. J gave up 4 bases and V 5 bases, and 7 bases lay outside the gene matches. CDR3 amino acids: CAISTGTGVPYGYTF. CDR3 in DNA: TGTGCCATCAGTACCGGGACAGGGGTTCCCTATGGCTACACCTTC.

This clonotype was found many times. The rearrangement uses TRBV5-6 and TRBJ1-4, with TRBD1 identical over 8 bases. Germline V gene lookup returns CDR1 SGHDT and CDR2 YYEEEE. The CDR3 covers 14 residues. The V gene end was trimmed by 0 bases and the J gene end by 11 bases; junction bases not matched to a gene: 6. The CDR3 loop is CASSLAGGRTKLFF. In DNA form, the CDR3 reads TGTGCCAGCAGCTTGGCAGGGGGCAGGACGAAACTGTTTTTT.

CDR3 loop: CAVQRRRGHQETQYF. In DNA form, the CDR3 reads TGTGCCGTACAACGCCGCAGGGGGCACCAAGAGACCCAGTACTTC. The chain carries TRBV5-4 and TRBJ2-5, with TRBD1 identical over 8 bases. The CDR3 covers 15 residues. V dropped 10 bases and J dropped 0; count of bases not matched to a gene: 11. Germline CDR1 is SGHNT and CDR2 is YYREEE (reference sequence).

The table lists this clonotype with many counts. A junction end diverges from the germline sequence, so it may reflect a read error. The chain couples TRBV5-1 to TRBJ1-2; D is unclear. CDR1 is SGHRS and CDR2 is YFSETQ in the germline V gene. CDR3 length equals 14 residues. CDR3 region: CASSYAGANYGYTF. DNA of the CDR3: TGTGCCAGCAGTTACGCCGGAGCTAACTATGGCTACACCTTC.

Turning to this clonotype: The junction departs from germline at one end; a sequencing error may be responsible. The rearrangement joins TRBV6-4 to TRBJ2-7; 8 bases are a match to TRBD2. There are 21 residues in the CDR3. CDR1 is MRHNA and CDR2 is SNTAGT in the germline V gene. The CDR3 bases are TGTGCCAGCAGGACGATCAAAAATCATAATCAAAGCGGGAGTTGGTCCTGCGAGCAGTACTTC. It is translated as CASRTIKNHNQSGSWSCEQYF.

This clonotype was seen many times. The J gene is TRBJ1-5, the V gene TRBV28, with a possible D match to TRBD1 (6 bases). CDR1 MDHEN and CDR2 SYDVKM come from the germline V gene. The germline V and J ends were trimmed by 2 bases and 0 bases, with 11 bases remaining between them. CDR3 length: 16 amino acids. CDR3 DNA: TGTGCCAGCAGTTTAGTCACAGGGTATAGCAATCAGCCCCAGCATTTT. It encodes CASSLVTGYSNQPQHF.

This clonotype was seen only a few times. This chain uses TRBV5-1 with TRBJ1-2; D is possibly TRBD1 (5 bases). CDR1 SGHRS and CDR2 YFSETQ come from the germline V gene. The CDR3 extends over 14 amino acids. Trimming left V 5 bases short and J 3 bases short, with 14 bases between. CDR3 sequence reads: CASRLKGIDYGYTF. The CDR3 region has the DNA TGCGCCAGCAGGCTCAAGGGGATCGACTATGGCTACACCTTC.

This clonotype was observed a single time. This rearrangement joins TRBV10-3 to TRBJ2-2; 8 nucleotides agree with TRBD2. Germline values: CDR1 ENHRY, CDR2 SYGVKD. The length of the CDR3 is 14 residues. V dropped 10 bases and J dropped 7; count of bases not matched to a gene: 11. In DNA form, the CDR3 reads TGTGCCAGTAGCCCGCGGGAGGCCCACGGGGAGCTGTTTTTT. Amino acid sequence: CASSPREAHGELFF.

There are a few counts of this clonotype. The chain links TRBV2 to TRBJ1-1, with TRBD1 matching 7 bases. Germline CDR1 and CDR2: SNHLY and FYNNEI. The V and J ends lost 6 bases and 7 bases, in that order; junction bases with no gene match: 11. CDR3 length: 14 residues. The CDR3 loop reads CASSLGQQQDEAFF. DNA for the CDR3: TGTGCCAGCAGCTTGGGACAGCAGCAGGATGAAGCTTTCTTT.

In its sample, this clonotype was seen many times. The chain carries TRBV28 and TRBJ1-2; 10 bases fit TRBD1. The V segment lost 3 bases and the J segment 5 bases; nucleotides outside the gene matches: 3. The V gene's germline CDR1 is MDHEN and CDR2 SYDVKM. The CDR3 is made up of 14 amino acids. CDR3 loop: CASSFRDRGYGYTF. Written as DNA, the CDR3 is TGTGCCAGCAGTTTCCGGGACAGGGGATATGGCTACACCTTC.

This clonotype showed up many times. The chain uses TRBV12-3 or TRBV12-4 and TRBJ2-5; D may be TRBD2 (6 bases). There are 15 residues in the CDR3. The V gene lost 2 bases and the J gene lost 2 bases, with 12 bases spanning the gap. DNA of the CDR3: TGTGCCAGCAGTTTACGGGGGTTGGCGCAAGAGACCCAGTACTTC. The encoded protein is CASSLRGLAQETQYF.

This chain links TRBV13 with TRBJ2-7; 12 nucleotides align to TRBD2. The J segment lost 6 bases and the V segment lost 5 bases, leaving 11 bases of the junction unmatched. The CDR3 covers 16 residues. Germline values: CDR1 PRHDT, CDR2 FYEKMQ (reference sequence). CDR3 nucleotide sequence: TGTGCCAGCAGCCTCGGGACTAGCGGGCCCCCTTCCGAGCAGTACTTC. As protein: CASSLGTSGPPSEQYF.